This TCR beta chain was sequenced for a study of blood T cell repertoires in COVID-19. Study-wide background: Spain, Italy and the United States supplied samples that represented acute and convalescent COVID-19. From T cells, B-cell-depleted T cells, or PBMCs came the material, which was cDNA or gDNA.

Source study methods: Nucleated cell number was recorded as an estimate derived from reference gene primer amplification. Measured with immunoSEQ multiplex PCR; TCRdb has only the in-frame clones, and not every one. V, J and clone size are taken as reported in that table, and D and trimming were inferred from the DNA itself. The sample comprises 120,000 to 150,000 clones, about 91% of which are singletons, and around a quarter rests with the top ten. Trimming at V came to 1 base and at J to 1 base, leaving 11 bases not matched to a gene. The CDR3 contains 19 residues. CDR1 and CDR2 (germline): MGHRA, YSYEKL.

This TCR was sampled from a human donor in a cohort sampled during active COVID-19. The gene calls are TRBV4-1 and TRBJ2-5; 11 positions agree with TRBD1. Sequencing used peripheral blood. CDR3 residues: CASSQGAGTGGYGQETQYF. The CDR3 DNA follows: TGCGCCAGCAGCCAAGGAGCCGGGACAGGGGGATACGGCCAAGAGACCCAGTACTTC.